This TCR beta chain appears in the sequencing data of a study of identical twins. TCRdb used MiXCR to reprocess the 5' RACE reads, holding one entry per CDR3 protein. The data contain a few hundred thousand distinct CDR3 sequences, about a fifth of them singletons. Germline V gives CDR1 DFQATT, CDR2 SNEGSKA (reference sequence). The CDR3 is 13 amino acids. J lost 7 bases, V lost 3 bases, and 8 bases had no gene match. The rearrangement uses TRBV20-1 and TRBJ1-2; 7 positions match TRBD1. The specimen sequenced was naive T cells sorted from blood. The receptor was isolated from a man aged 45-65 years in good health. The CDR3 sequence: CSAREQGHIGYTF. The DNA for the CDR3 is TGCAGTGCTAGGGAACAGGGGCATATTGGCTACACCTTC.